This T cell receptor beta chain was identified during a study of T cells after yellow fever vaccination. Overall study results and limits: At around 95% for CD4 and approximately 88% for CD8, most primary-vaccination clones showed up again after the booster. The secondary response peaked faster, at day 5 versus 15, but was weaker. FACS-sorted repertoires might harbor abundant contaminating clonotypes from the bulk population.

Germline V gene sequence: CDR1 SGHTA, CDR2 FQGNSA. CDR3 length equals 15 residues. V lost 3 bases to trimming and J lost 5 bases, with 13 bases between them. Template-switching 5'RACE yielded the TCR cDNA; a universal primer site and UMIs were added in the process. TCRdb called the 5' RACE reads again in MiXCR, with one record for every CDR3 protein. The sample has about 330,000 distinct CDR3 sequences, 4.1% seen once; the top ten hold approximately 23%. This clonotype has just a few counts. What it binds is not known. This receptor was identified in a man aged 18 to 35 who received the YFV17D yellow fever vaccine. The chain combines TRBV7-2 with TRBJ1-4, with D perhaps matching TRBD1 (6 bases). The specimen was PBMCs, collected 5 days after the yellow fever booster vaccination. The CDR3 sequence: CASSFDMGGNEKLFF. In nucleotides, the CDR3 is TGTGCCAGCAGCTTCGATATGGGGGGCAATGAAAAACTGTTTTTT.